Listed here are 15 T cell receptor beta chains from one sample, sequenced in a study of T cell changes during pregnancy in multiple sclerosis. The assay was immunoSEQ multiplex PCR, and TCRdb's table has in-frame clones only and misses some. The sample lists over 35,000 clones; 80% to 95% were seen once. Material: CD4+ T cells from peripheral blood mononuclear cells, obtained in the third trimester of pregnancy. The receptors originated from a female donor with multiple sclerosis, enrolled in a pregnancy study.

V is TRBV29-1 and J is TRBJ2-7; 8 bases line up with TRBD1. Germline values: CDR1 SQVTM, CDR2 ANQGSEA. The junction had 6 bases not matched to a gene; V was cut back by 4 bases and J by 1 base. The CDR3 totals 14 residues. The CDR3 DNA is TGCAGCGTTGCCAGACAGGGGAGGTCCTACGAGCAGTACTTC. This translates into CSVARQGRSYEQYF.

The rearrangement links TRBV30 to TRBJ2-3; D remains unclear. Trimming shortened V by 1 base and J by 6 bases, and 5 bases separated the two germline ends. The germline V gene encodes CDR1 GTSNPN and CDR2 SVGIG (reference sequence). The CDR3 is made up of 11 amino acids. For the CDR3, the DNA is TGTGCCTGGAGTGGGGCGGATACGCAGTATTTT. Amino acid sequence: CAWSGADTQYF.

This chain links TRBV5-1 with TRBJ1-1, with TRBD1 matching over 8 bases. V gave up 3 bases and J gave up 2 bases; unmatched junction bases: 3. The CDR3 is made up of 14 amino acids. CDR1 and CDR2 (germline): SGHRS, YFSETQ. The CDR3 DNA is TGCGCCAGCAGCTCCGGACAGGGTAACACTGAAGCTTTCTTT. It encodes CASSSGQGNTEAFF.

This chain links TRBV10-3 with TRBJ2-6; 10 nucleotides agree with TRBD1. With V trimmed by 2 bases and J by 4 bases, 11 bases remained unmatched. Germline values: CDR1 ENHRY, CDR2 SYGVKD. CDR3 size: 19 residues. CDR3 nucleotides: TGTGCCATCAGTGAGAAGGTGACAGGGGGCCTCTGGGGGGCCAACGTCCTGACTTTC. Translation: CAISEKVTGGLWGANVLTF.

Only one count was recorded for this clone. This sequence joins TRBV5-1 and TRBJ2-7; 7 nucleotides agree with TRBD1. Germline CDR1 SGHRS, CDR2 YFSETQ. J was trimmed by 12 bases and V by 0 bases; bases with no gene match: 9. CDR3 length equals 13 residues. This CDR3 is CASSLGQGLNPYF. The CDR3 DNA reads TGCGCCAGCAGCTTGGGACAGGGATTGAATCCGTACTTC.

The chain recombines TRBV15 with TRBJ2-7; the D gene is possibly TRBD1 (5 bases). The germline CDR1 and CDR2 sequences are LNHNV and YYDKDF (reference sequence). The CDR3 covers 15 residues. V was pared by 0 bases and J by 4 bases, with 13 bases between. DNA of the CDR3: TGTGCCACCAGCAGAGATGGGGCCGCAAGTTACGAGCAGTACTTC. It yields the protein CATSRDGAASYEQYF.

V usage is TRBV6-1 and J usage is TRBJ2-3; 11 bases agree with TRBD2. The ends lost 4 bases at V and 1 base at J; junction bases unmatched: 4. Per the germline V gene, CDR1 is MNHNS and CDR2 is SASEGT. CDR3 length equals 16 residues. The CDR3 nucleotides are TGTGCCAGCAGTGCCGTACTAGCGGGAGGCACAGATACGCAGTATTTT. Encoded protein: CASSAVLAGGTDTQYF.

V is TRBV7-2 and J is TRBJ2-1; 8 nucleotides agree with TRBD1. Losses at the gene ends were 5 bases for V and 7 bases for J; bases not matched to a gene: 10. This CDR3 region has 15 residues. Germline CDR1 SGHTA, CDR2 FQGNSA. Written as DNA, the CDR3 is TGTGCCAGCAGCCCCCCAGGGGGCAGGAATAATGAGCAGTTCTTC. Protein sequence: CASSPPGGRNNEQFF.

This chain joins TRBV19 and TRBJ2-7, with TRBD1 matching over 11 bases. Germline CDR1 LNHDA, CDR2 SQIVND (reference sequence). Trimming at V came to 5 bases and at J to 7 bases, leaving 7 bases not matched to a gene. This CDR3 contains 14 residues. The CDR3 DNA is TGTGCCAGTAGTCCTGGACAGGGGGCGCTTGAGCAGTACTTC. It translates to CASSPGQGALEQYF.

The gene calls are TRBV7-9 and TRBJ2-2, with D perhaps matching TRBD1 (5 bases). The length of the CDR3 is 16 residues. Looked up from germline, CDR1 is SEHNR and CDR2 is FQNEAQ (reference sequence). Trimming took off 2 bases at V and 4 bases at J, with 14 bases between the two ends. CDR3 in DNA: TGTGCCAGCAGCTTATTTAGACAGAACCCCACCGGGGAGCTGTTTTTT. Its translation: CASSLFRQNPTGELFF.

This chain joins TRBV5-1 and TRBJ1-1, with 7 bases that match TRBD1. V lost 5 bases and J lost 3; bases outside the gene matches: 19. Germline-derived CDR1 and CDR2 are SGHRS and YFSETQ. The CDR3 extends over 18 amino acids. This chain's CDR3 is CASRATGLSVVRDTEAFF. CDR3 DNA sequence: TGCGCCAGCAGGGCGACAGGGCTTTCCGTCGTAAGGGACACTGAAGCTTTCTTT.

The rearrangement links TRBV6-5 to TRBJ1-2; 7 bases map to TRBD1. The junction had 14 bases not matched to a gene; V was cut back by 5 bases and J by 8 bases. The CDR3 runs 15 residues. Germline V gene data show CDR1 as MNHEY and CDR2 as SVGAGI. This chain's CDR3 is CASSPQGGVFGGYTF. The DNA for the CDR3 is TGTGCCAGCAGTCCCCAGGGGGGAGTGTTCGGAGGCTACACCTTC.

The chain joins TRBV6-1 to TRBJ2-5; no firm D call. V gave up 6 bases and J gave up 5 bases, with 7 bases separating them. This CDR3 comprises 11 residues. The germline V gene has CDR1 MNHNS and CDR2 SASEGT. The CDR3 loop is CASRSDETQYF. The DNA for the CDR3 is TGTGCCAGCAGGAGCGACGAGACCCAGTACTTC.

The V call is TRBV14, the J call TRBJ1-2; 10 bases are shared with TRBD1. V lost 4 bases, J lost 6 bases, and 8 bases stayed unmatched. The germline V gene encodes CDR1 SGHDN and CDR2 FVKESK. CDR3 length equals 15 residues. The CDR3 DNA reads TGTGCCAGCAGCCTATTGGGGACAGGGGAGAATGGCTACACCTTC. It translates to CASSLLGTGENGYTF.

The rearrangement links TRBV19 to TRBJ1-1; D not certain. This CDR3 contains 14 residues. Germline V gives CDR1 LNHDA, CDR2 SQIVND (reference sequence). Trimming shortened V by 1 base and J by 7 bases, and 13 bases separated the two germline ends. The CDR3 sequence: CASSIVGGSGEAFF. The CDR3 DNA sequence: TGTGCCAGTAGTATAGTTGGCGGTAGCGGTGAAGCTTTCTTT.